This passage covers 16 T cell receptor beta chains from one sample sequenced in a study of T cells in localized non-small cell lung cancer (dated by TCRdb to the early 2020s). Library generation was performed with the immunoSEQ multiplex PCR assay. TCRdb mirrors the immuneACCESS table, restricted to in-frame sequences. Some clones are absent from its copies; in checked studies, under half trace to an unresolved V gene, and the reason for the others is unknown. The sample profile shows around 34,000 clones; roughly 93% of them were found once. Approximately 7.9% of the sample is taken by the ten largest. The specimen was peripheral blood, collected before any cancer treatment. Receptors originate from a female donor of 60 years or more with stage I lung adenocarcinoma.

The rearrangement joins TRBV28 to TRBJ2-7; tentative D call: TRBD2 (6 bases). The V gene lost 5 bases and the J gene lost 3 bases, with 17 bases spanning the gap. The CDR3 runs to 15 residues. The V gene's germline CDR1 is MDHEN and CDR2 SYDVKM. The CDR3 bases are TGTGCCAGCAGTCCGGGAGCAGGACCCATCTACGAGCAGTACTTC. Residues: CASSPGAGPIYEQYF.

This clone came up a few times. The V call is TRBV7-2, the J call TRBJ2-2, with TRBD2 identical over 8 bases. Per germline, CDR1 SGHTA and CDR2 FQGNSA. With V trimmed by 3 bases and J by 5 bases, 8 bases remained unmatched. This CDR3 has 16 residues. The CDR3 sequence is CASSLPGGPGTGELFF. For the CDR3, the DNA is TGTGCCAGCAGCTTGCCGGGGGGGCCTGGAACCGGGGAGCTGTTTTTT. The variable domain in full, with the rest retrieved from reference TRBV7-2 and TRBJ2-2, is GAGVSQSPSNKVTEKGKDVELRCDPISGHTALYWYRQSLGQGLEFLIYFQGNSAPDKSGLPSDRFSAERTGGSVSTLTIQRTQQEDSAVYLCASSLPGGPGTGELFFGEGSRLTVL.

The chain couples TRBV2 to TRBJ1-1; the D is unclear. CDR1 is SNHLY and CDR2 is FYNNEI in the germline V gene. Trimming pared 1 base from V and 11 bases from J, leaving 14 bases between. This CDR3 is built from 13 residues. As DNA, the CDR3 is TGTGCCAGCAGTGAAGGTAGGACCCTCAGTGCTTTCTTT. Protein: CASSEGRTLSAFF.

V usage is TRBV6-4 and J usage is TRBJ1-2; possibly TRBD1 for D (6 bases). CDR3 size: 14 residues. V lost 7 bases to trimming and J lost 4 bases, with 16 bases between them. Per germline, CDR1 MRHNA and CDR2 SNTAGT. The CDR3 protein is CASKLTGGAYGYTF. In DNA form, the CDR3 reads TGTGCCAGCAAACTGACAGGAGGTGCCTATGGCTACACCTTC.

The chain recombines TRBV14 with TRBJ2-7, with 10 positions matching TRBD2. CDR1 and CDR2 (germline): SGHDN, FVKESK. CDR3 size: 19 residues. J lost 4 bases, V lost 3 bases, and 18 bases had no gene match. The chain's CDR3 is CASSHSWASGGLKGYEQYF. Here the CDR3 DNA reads TGTGCCAGCAGCCACTCTTGGGCTAGCGGGGGCCTGAAGGGGTACGAGCAGTACTTC.

The chain employs TRBV2 and TRBJ1-1, with D unresolved. The CDR3 covers 15 residues. Germline CDR1 reads SNHLY; CDR2 reads FYNNEI. V dropped 5 bases and J dropped 4 bases, with 17 bases sitting between them. The CDR3 nucleotides are TGTGCCAGCAGTCTTTCTTTACTGGGTATCACTGAAGCTTTCTTT. Translation gives CASSLSLLGITEAFF.

The rearrangement uses TRBV4-1 and TRBJ2-5; the match to TRBD2 covers 13 bases. The ends lost 0 bases at V and 3 bases at J; junction bases unmatched: 10. The V gene's germline CDR1 is MGHRA and CDR2 YSYEKL. There are 19 residues in the CDR3. CDR3 in DNA: TGCGCCAGCAGCCAAGATCGTGTACTAGCGGGGGGGGATGAAGAGACCCAGTACTTC. This sequence encodes CASSQDRVLAGGDEETQYF.

The chain joins TRBV11-2 to TRBJ2-7; tentative D call: TRBD1 (6 bases). V was shortened by 5 bases and J by 12 bases, with 17 bases between the two germline ends. The CDR3 consists of 12 residues. Per germline, CDR1 SGHAT and CDR2 FQNNGV. The CDR3 here is CASSDGQSVPYF. CDR3 nucleotides: TGTGCCAGCAGCGATGGACAGTCGGTTCCGTACTTC. Drawing the rest from reference TRBV11-2 and TRBJ2-7, the complete variable domain is EAGVAQSPRYKIIEKRQSVAFWCNPISGHATLYWYQQILGQGPKLLIQFQNNGVVDDSQLPKDRFSAERLKGVDSTLKIQPAKLEDSAVYLCASSDGQSVPYFGPGTRLTVT.

This chain links TRBV7-2 with TRBJ2-7, with 9 bases fitting TRBD2. The CDR3 consists of 13 residues. V lost 4 bases, J lost 6 bases, and 4 bases stayed unmatched. Germline values: CDR1 SGHTA, CDR2 FQGNSA. In DNA, the CDR3 is TGTGCCAGCAGCTCGGGCGGGGGGGTCGAGCAGTACTTC. The encoded protein is CASSSGGGVEQYF.

CDR3 bases: TGTGCCAGCAGTTACGGAATTGGAAACACCATATATTTT. Translation: CASSYGIGNTIYF. The chain combines TRBV28 with TRBJ1-3, with D uncertain. Per the germline V gene, CDR1 is MDHEN and CDR2 is SYDVKM. V was pared by 4 bases and J by 3 bases, with 7 bases between. The CDR3 length is 13 residues.

This sequence joins TRBV13 and TRBJ1-1; 7 positions agree with TRBD1. CDR3 size: 14 residues. Germline-derived CDR1 and CDR2 are PRHDT and FYEKMQ (reference sequence). V was clipped by 8 bases and J by 2 bases; unmatched bases: 8. The CDR3 DNA follows: TGTGCCAGCCAGGGGGTCACCAGTAACACTGAAGCTTTCTTT. It is translated as CASQGVTSNTEAFF.

The rearrangement links TRBV19 to TRBJ2-3; TRBD1 agrees at 7 bases. The germline V gene has CDR1 LNHDA and CDR2 SQIVND (reference sequence). J gave up 3 bases and V 3 bases, and 3 bases lay outside the gene matches. The CDR3 is made up of 14 amino acids. The CDR3 region is CASSMGTATDTQYF. Here the CDR3 DNA reads TGTGCCAGTAGTATGGGGACAGCAACAGATACGCAGTATTTT.

The chain uses TRBV4-3 and TRBJ2-1, with a weak D call TRBD2 (6 bases). The CDR3 is 16 residues long. Germline V lookup: CDR1 LGHNA, CDR2 YSLEER. The V and J ends lost 3 bases and 2 bases respectively, with 14 bases between them. The CDR3, as DNA: TGCGCCAGCAGCCAGGAGACTAGGGTCGCCTACAATGAGCAGTTCTTC. Encoded protein: CASSQETRVAYNEQFF.

The chain combines TRBV9 with TRBJ2-1, with 10 bases aligning to TRBD2. The ends lost 0 bases at V and 9 bases at J; junction bases unmatched: 6. Germline CDR1 is SGDLS and CDR2 is YYNGEE. CDR3 length: 15 residues. The CDR3 spells CASSVGSGRISEQFF. The CDR3 nucleotides are TGTGCCAGCAGCGTAGGTAGCGGGAGGATCTCTGAGCAGTTCTTC.

This clone was detected only once. The chain links TRBV27 to TRBJ1-5, with 7 bases fitting TRBD1. The CDR3 contains 13 residues. Germline trimming cut 6 bases from V and 5 bases from J; bases unmatched to any gene: 4. In germline, CDR1 is MNHEY, CDR2 SMNVEV (reference sequence). The CDR3 spells CASRSTGYQPQHF. In DNA form, the CDR3 reads TGTGCCAGCAGGTCGACAGGGTATCAGCCCCAGCATTTT.

This sequence joins TRBV18 and TRBJ1-5, with TRBD1 identical over 9 bases. In germline, CDR1 is KGHSH, CDR2 LQKENI. CDR3 length: 15 residues. V trimming: 6 bases; J trimming: 5 bases; junction bases outside the gene matches: 8. For the CDR3, the DNA is TGTGCCAGCTCGCCCGGGACAGGGCGCGATCAGCCCCAGCATTTT. Translation gives CASSPGTGRDQPQHF.